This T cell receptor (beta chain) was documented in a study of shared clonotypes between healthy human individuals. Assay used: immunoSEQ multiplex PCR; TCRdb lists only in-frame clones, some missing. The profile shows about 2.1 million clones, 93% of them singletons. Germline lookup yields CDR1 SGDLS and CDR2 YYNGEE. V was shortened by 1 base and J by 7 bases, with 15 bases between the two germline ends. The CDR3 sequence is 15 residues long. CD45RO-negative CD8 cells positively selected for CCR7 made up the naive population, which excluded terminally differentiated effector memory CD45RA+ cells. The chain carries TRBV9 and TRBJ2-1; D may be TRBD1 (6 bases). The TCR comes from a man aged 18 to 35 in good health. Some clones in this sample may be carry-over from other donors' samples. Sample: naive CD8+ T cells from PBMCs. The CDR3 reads CASSVYGGLGNEQFF. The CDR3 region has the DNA TGTGCCAGCAGCGTATATGGGGGCCTGGGGAATGAGCAGTTCTTC.